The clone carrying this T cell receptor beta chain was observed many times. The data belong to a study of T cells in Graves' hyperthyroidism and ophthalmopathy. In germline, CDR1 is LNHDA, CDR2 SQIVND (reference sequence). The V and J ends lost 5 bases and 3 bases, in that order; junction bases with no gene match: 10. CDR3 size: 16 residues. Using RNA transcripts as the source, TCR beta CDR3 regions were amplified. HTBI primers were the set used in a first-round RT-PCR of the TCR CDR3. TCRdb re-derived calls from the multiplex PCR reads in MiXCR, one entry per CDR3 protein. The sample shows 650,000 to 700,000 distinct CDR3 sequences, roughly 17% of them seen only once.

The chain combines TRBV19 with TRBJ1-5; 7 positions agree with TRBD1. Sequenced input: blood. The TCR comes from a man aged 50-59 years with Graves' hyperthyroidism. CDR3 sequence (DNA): TGTGCCAGTAGTCTTAGGACAGGACCCTTCAATCAGCCCCAGCATTTT. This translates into CASSLRTGPFNQPQHF.